This TCR beta chain was found in a study of blood T cells in healthy people across ages (dated by TCRdb to between 2015 and 2017). About the investigation overall: Template switching captured roughly one uniquely barcoded TCR beta cDNA molecule per two T cells in model experiments. Using deep sequencing normalized with unique cDNA molecular identifiers, the study measured how TCR beta repertoire diversity changes with age. The donors were split into four age groups: young (average about 15 years), middle-aged (39), aged (more than 55) and long-lived (approximately 80). Donors of different ages were randomly distributed across sequencing lanes to avoid experimental bias. The study analyzed two additional independent replicas of 1 million unique cDNA reads from the same blood draw for two donors, one aged 18 to 29 and one aged 80 or older.

Donors were 35 to 40 systemically healthy Caucasian individuals from Russia aged 6 to 90 years. Roughly 11 milliliters of peripheral blood were drawn from each donor into EDTA-treated Vacutainer tubes. Ficoll-Paque density-gradient centrifugation was used to isolate PBMCs, with at least 6.5 million per sample. Trizol reagent was used to extract total RNA from the PBMCs, yielding at least 5 micrograms per sample. Naive CD45RAhigh/CD27high T cell percentages were measured by flow cytometry on a PBMC aliquot from every donor. The investigation overall reported the following: The long-lived group showed more naive CD4+ T cells, fewer expanded clones and increased TCR diversity than the aged group, suggesting age selection. Estimates of total diversity from one million sequenced T cells were regarded as lower bounds and underestimates. Because donor CMV infection status was unknown, age-related changes in expanded clonotypes were potentially confounded. A strong correlation was found between observed TCR beta diversity and the percentage of naive T cells measured by flow cytometry. Observed TCR beta diversity per million T cells fell roughly linearly with age, and a significant reduction was already apparent by age around 44. Bulk unsorted PBMC profiling prevented conclusive comparison of naive and antigen-experienced compartments.

Unmatched junction bases come to 5, with V trimmed by 4 bases and J by 8 bases. From the germline V gene (reference sequence), CDR1 is DFQATT and CDR2 is SNEGSKA. Its CDR3 holds 12 amino acids, cysteine through phenylalanine. Only the CDR3 DNA is retained, 36 bases long and in frame from the first base. Turning to this clonotype: This receptor's antigen is unknown. Base quality data are lacking; no much larger clone is found one base away.

Preparation of the library involved 5' RACE. The data were produced on an Illumina HiSeq 2500. A second PCR of roughly 6 to 11 cycles was performed with a sample-barcoded 5' primer and a J-beta primer mix. Each TCR beta cDNA molecule received a unique molecular identifier from a template-switch 5' adaptor carrying 12 random nucleotides. Each sample yielded at least 2.5 million CDR3-containing paired-end reads. First-strand cDNA synthesis was performed from all RNA using the Mint cDNA synthesis kit, with priming by a TRBC-specific oligonucleotide. All cDNA was treated with uracil-DNA glycosylase and then went through a first 18-cycle PCR with the universal primers M1SS and BC2_uni_R. On the authors' methods: For normalization, 1 million high-quality reads were randomly selected from each sample, with every read carrying a distinct molecular identifier. Reads with shared molecular identifiers were discarded instead of being binned into consensus sequences. MiTCR, run with a Q25 quality threshold and the strictest error-elimination algorithm, handled CDR3 identification, clonotype clustering and error correction. A nonparametric unseen species model using Euler transformation provided a lower-bound estimate of total TCR beta diversity. TCRdb reprocessed the public reads (quality trimming at Q25 with fastp, clone calling with MiXCR) and kept in-frame beta chains. Entries are consolidated by CDR3 protein sequence, retaining the most common genes and DNA. These V and J calls derive from TCRdb rather than the authors' analysis. This sample gives over 1.5 million distinct CDR3 sequences in total; around 50% of them show up just once. Around 2.1% of the sample comes from the top ten.

The chain employs TRBV20-1 and TRBJ1-2; 9 bases in the middle match TRBD1. The sequencing sample was made of blood. This TCR was recovered from a woman aged 40 to 50 in good health. DNA sequence: TGCAGTGCTACAACAGGGGGCAGCGGCTACACCTTC. Its coded protein is CSATTGGSGYTF.